This T cell receptor beta chain was recovered during a study of blood T cell repertoires in COVID-19. Study-wide background: Sites across the United States, Italy and Spain contributed samples from acute and convalescent COVID-19. PBMCs, B-cell-depleted T cells, or T cells were the source of the cDNA or gDNA that made up the material.

This CDR3 has 13 amino acids. V lost 7 bases and J lost 6, with 13 bases in between. Authors' processing steps: The authors estimated nucleated cell counts from reference gene primer amplification. The method was immunoSEQ multiplex PCR; TCRdb's version includes in-frame clones alone and lacks a portion of them. The V and J calls and the clone size are those of that table, but D and trimming were determined from the DNA. The sample has approximately 59,000 clones, more than 70% seen once. The receptor was isolated from a man in his forties with active COVID-19. The chain carries TRBV12-3 or TRBV12-4 and TRBJ2-1, with D tentatively TRBD1 (6 bases). What was sequenced was peripheral blood. CDR3 bases: TGTGCCAGCACCCGAAGACAGGCCAATGAGCAGTTCTTC. Translating it yields CASTRRQANEQFF.